A single sample gave rise to the 28 T cell receptor beta chains below, sequenced in a study of blood T cell repertoires in COVID-19. Produced via immunoSEQ multiplex PCR; TCRdb's table is partial and in-frame only. The sample lists about half a million clones, roughly 89% occurring once. Material: peripheral blood. All receptors derive from a man younger than 30 with COVID-19, enrolled during active disease.

The rearrangement joins TRBV7-2 to TRBJ2-5; 7 bases match TRBD2. Trimming removed 5 bases from V and 1 base from J; junction bases left unmatched: 10. In germline, CDR1 is SGHTA, CDR2 FQGNSA. This CDR3 is built from 16 residues. The CDR3: CASSPTPTSLQETQYF. Written as DNA, the CDR3 is TGTGCCAGCAGCCCGACACCGACTAGCCTCCAAGAGACCCAGTACTTC.

The V gene is TRBV7-2, the J gene TRBJ2-3; no clear D. V shed 2 bases and J shed 4 bases, with 7 bases lying between them. The CDR3 totals 13 residues. CDR1 and CDR2 from the germline V gene are SGHTA and FQGNSA. CDR3 nucleotide sequence: TGTGCCAGCAGCTTATCGAGCCCAGATACGCAGTATTTT. Residues: CASSLSSPDTQYF.

The chain employs TRBV24-1 and TRBJ1-5; D may be TRBD1 (6 bases). With 9 bases removed from V and 4 bases from J, the gap between germline ends came to 21 bases. From germline, CDR1 is KGHDR and CDR2 SFDVKD. The CDR3 runs 16 residues. The CDR3 reads CATQPSGQGINQPQHF. The CDR3 region has the DNA TGTGCCACCCAGCCCTCCGGTCAGGGGATTAATCAGCCCCAGCATTTT.

The rearrangement joins TRBV7-6 to TRBJ2-7; 12 bases align to TRBD1. Looked up from germline, CDR1 is SGHVS and CDR2 is FNYEAQ. V lost 5 bases to trimming and J lost 2 bases; unmatched junction nucleotides: 4. The CDR3 totals 15 residues. CDR3 DNA: TGTGCCAGCAGCGGGGGACAGGGGGCCGCCTACGAGCAGTACTTC. As protein: CASSGGQGAAYEQYF.

This clone was detected only a few times. The chain uses TRBV4-2 and TRBJ2-1, with a tentative D call TRBD1 (5 bases). CDR1 is LGHNA, CDR2 YNFKEQ, per germline. Trimming took 5 bases from V and 9 from J, leaving 11 bases between them. The CDR3 contains 12 residues. Written as DNA, the CDR3 is TGTGCCAGCAGCGGCGGCCAGGGTGAGCAGTTCTTC. Encoded protein: CASSGGQGEQFF.

The V gene is TRBV2, the J gene TRBJ2-7; TRBD2 matches 9 bases. V shed 2 bases, J shed 2 bases, and the junction held 4 bases outside the gene matches. In germline, CDR1 is SNHLY, CDR2 FYNNEI. The CDR3 length is 15 residues. This CDR3 reads CASSEFIAGAYEQYF. The CDR3 DNA is TGTGCCAGCAGTGAATTCATAGCGGGGGCCTACGAGCAGTACTTC. Using reference TRBV2 and TRBJ2-7 for the parts outside the CDR3, the full variable domain is EPEVTQTPSHQVTQMGQEVILRCVPISNHLYFYWYRQILGQKVEFLVSFYNNEISEKSEIFDDQFSVERPDGSNFTLKIRSTKLEDSAMYFCASSEFIAGAYEQYFGPGTRLTVT.

The J gene is TRBJ2-1, the V gene TRBV29-1, with D perhaps TRBD1 (5 bases). CDR3 length: 13 amino acids. The V and J ends lost 2 bases and 6 bases respectively, with 11 bases between them. Looked up from germline, CDR1 is SQVTM and CDR2 is ANQGSEA. The CDR3 DNA is TGCAGCGTTGAACAGGGAAAAGTCAATGAGCAGTTCTTC. It is translated as CSVEQGKVNEQFF.

This chain connects TRBV19 to TRBJ2-3, with 8 bases fitting TRBD1. Germline V lookup: CDR1 LNHDA, CDR2 SQIVND (reference sequence). The CDR3 covers 15 residues. J lost 0 bases, V lost 3 bases, and 2 bases had no gene match. CDR3 DNA: TGTGCCAGTAGTATGGACAGGGTTAGCACAGATACGCAGTATTTT. It translates to CASSMDRVSTDTQYF. The variable domain in full, completed from reference TRBV19 and TRBJ2-3, reads DGGITQSPKYLFRKEGQNVTLSCEQNLNHDAMYWYRQDPGQGLRLIYYSQIVNDFQKGDIAEGYSVSREKKESFPLTVTSAQKNPTAFYLCASSMDRVSTDTQYFGPGTRLTVL.

The chain carries TRBV3-1 (or the pseudogene TRBV3-2) and TRBJ2-3; D is perhaps TRBD1 (6 bases). V was cut by 3 bases and J by 1 base, with 11 bases left in between. From germline, CDR1 is LGHDT and CDR2 YNNKEL (reference sequence). The CDR3 spans 15 residues. This chain's CDR3 is CASSHPTGGTDTQYF. The DNA for the CDR3 is TGTGCCAGCAGCCACCCGACAGGCGGCACAGATACGCAGTATTTT.

The V and J genes are TRBV7-2 and TRBJ2-1, with TRBD2 matching over 8 bases. The V segment lost 5 bases and the J segment 4 bases; nucleotides outside the gene matches: 7. This CDR3 comprises 15 residues. Germline lookup yields CDR1 SGHTA and CDR2 FQGNSA. In nucleotides, the CDR3 is TGTGCCAGCAGCCTCGGGATAGCGGGGTACAATGAGCAGTTCTTC. Protein: CASSLGIAGYNEQFF.

The chain is built from TRBV15 and TRBJ2-7; TRBD2 might be the D (5 bases). This CDR3 comprises 15 residues. Germline V gives CDR1 LNHNV, CDR2 YYDKDF (reference sequence). V gave up 1 base and J gave up 5 bases, with 15 bases separating them. The CDR3 DNA reads as TGTGCCACCAGCAGAGTGTTCGGGGAGACCCACGAGCAGTACTTC. Its protein is CATSRVFGETHEQYF.

The genes are TRBV10-1 and TRBJ2-7; TRBD1 matches 9 bases. The CDR3 runs to 14 residues. The V segment lost 3 bases and the J segment 2 bases; nucleotides outside the gene matches: 2. Germline V gives CDR1 WNHNN, CDR2 SYGVQD (reference sequence). The CDR3 DNA sequence: TGCGCCAGCAGTGAAGGGACAGGGACCTACGAGCAGTACTTC. It translates to CASSEGTGTYEQYF.

V gene TRBV9 combines with J gene TRBJ2-2; TRBD2 aligns across 11 bases. V shed 4 bases and J 0 bases; nucleotides not matched to a gene: 5. The V gene's germline CDR1 is SGDLS and CDR2 YYNGEE. The CDR3 contains 17 residues. The chain's CDR3 is CASSPMTSGANTGELFF. In nucleotides, the CDR3 is TGTGCCAGCAGCCCAATGACTAGCGGGGCGAACACCGGGGAGCTGTTTTTT.

The genes are TRBV2 and TRBJ1-5; 10 nucleotides match TRBD1. The junction had 4 bases not matched to a gene; V was cut back by 2 bases and J by 0 bases. Germline loops: CDR1 SNHLY, CDR2 FYNNEI. The CDR3 contains 17 residues. The CDR3 sequence: CASSERDRGYSNQPQHF. As DNA, the CDR3 is TGTGCCAGCAGTGAAAGGGACAGGGGTTATAGCAATCAGCCCCAGCATTTT.

The chain joins TRBV7-3 to TRBJ2-4, with TRBD2 identical over 16 bases. This CDR3 contains 19 residues. Germline CDR1 SGHTA, CDR2 FQGTGA. V trimming: 8 bases; J trimming: 0 bases; junction bases outside the gene matches: 10. CDR3 residues: CASSLTGTSGRVAKNIQYF. The CDR3 DNA is TGTGCCAGCTCCCTGACCGGGACTAGCGGGAGGGTAGCCAAAAACATTCAGTACTTC.

There are a few counts of this clone. This sequence joins TRBV11-3 and TRBJ1-6, with TRBD1 matching 7 bases. The V gene end was trimmed by 2 bases and the J gene end by 7 bases; junction bases not matched to a gene: 8. The CDR3 is 16 residues long. CDR1 is SGHNT and CDR2 is YENEEA in the germline V gene. CDR3 sequence reads: CASSLCITGVNSPLHF. Written as DNA, the CDR3 is TGTGCCAGCAGCTTATGTATCACAGGGGTGAATTCACCCCTCCACTTT.

This clone was counted a single time. The chain links TRBV9 to TRBJ2-1; D possibly corresponds to TRBD2 (5 bases). CDR1 and CDR2 from the germline V gene are SGDLS and YYNGEE. The CDR3 extends over 15 amino acids. Trimming removed 1 base from V and 2 bases from J, with 10 bases in between. In DNA, the CDR3 is TGTGCCAGCAGCGTAAAGGGAGTCACCTACAATGAGCAGTTCTTC. It encodes CASSVKGVTYNEQFF. Supplemented by reference TRBV9 and TRBJ2-1, the full variable domain reads DSGVTQTPKHLITATGQRVTLRCSPRSGDLSVYWYQQSLDQGLQFLIQYYNGEERAKGNILERFSAQQFPDLHSELNLSSLELGDSALYFCASSVKGVTYNEQFFGPGTRLTVL.

V usage is TRBV5-1 and J usage is TRBJ1-4; no firm D call. CDR3 length equals 14 residues. Between the trimmed V and J ends, which lost 4 bases and 7 bases, there was a span of 14 bases. Per germline, CDR1 SGHRS and CDR2 YFSETQ. In DNA form, the CDR3 reads TGCGCCAGCAGCCAGGACTCGGGAGGTGAAAAACTGTTTTTT. Encoded protein: CASSQDSGGEKLFF.

This chain links TRBV12-5 with TRBJ1-5; TRBD1 matches 7 bases. Trimming removed 1 base from V and 0 bases from J; junction bases left unmatched: 9. The CDR3 loop spans 18 amino acids. In germline, CDR1 is LGHNT, CDR2 FRNRAP. Written as DNA, the CDR3 is TGTGCTAGTGGTTTGGGGACAAAGGACAGGATTAGCAATCAGCCCCAGCATTTT. Protein product: CASGLGTKDRISNQPQHF.

The chain combines TRBV5-8 with TRBJ1-5; D possibly corresponds to TRBD1 (6 bases). V shed 2 bases and J shed 2 bases, with 8 bases lying between them. Germline V gene lookup returns CDR1 SGHTS and CDR2 YDEGEE. The CDR3 has 14 amino acids. CDR3 sequence: CASSLQGRNQPQHF. The CDR3 DNA sequence: TGTGCCAGCAGCTTACAGGGACGCAATCAGCCCCAGCATTTT.

The chain employs TRBV3-1 (or the pseudogene TRBV3-2) and TRBJ2-7, with 10 bases aligning to TRBD2. The length of the CDR3 is 15 residues. CDR1 is LGHDT, CDR2 YNNKEL, per germline (reference sequence). V dropped 1 base and J dropped 6; count of bases not matched to a gene: 6. The CDR3: CASSQVVTSGTEQYF. The CDR3 nucleotides read TGTGCCAGCAGCCAAGTCGTCACTAGCGGGACCGAGCAGTACTTC.

V gene TRBV5-5 combines with J gene TRBJ2-7; 9 nucleotides agree with TRBD2. Germline CDR1 and CDR2: SGHKS and YYEKEE (reference sequence). J gave up 4 bases and V 2 bases, and 7 bases lay outside the gene matches. This CDR3 comprises 15 residues. The CDR3 nucleotides read TGTGCCAGCAGCTTTTCCCCTAGCGGGGCTTACGAGCAGTACTTC. Residues: CASSFSPSGAYEQYF.

V and J are TRBV18 and TRBJ2-2; 9 bases fit TRBD1. V dropped 8 bases and J dropped 5; count of bases not matched to a gene: 6. This CDR3 has 14 residues. From germline, CDR1 is KGHSH and CDR2 LQKENI. The CDR3 nucleotides are TGTGCCAGCCCAGGGACAGGGAGGACCGGGGAGCTGTTTTTT. This gives the protein CASPGTGRTGELFF.

The genes are TRBV5-1 and TRBJ1-1; D gene ambiguous. Germline V gene lookup returns CDR1 SGHRS and CDR2 YFSETQ. V lost 5 bases, J lost 3 bases, and 11 bases lay in between. This CDR3 has 13 residues. CDR3 coding DNA: TGCGCCAGCAGTTCTCACAGAGACACTGAAGCTTTCTTT. It encodes CASSSHRDTEAFF.

The chain employs TRBV5-1 and TRBJ1-3, with D perhaps TRBD1 (5 bases). The CDR3 extends over 14 amino acids. V was trimmed by 0 bases and J by 4 bases, leaving 8 bases between them. CDR1 is SGHRS and CDR2 is YFSETQ in the germline V gene. CDR3 sequence reads: CASSLEGRGNTIYF. The DNA of the CDR3 is TGCGCCAGCAGCTTGGAGGGGCGAGGAAACACCATATATTTT.

This clone was observed once. The chain joins TRBV2 to TRBJ1-4; D gene unclear. Trimming pared 1 base from V and 8 bases from J, leaving 8 bases between. Per the germline V gene, CDR1 is SNHLY and CDR2 is FYNNEI. CDR3 length: 13 residues. The CDR3 here is CASSEDTQEKLFF. CDR3 in DNA: TGTGCCAGCAGTGAAGACACCCAGGAAAAACTGTTTTTT.

The chain joins TRBV4-2 to TRBJ1-5; no clear D gene. CDR1 and CDR2 from the germline V gene are LGHNA and YNFKEQ. The CDR3 is 12 amino acids. The V gene lost 1 base and the J gene lost 6 bases, with 4 bases spanning the gap. The CDR3 bases are TGTGCCAGCAGCCAAGCGGGTCAGCCCCAGCATTTT. Protein product: CASSQAGQPQHF.

This chain uses TRBV7-6 with TRBJ1-5; 12 nucleotides align to TRBD1. V was pared by 5 bases and J by 2 bases, with 10 bases of the junction left unmatched. Germline V lookup: CDR1 SGHVS, CDR2 FNYEAQ. CDR3 length: 18 residues. In DNA form, the CDR3 reads TGTGCCAGCAGCACCTCCGGGACAGGGGGCGCGTGCAATCAGCCCCAGCATTTT. It encodes CASSTSGTGGACNQPQHF.